This T cell receptor beta chain was documented in a study of blood T cell repertoires in COVID-19. The overall study: Spain, Italy and the United States supplied samples that represented acute and convalescent COVID-19.

The CDR3 runs 16 residues. From germline, CDR1 is MNHEY and CDR2 SMNVEV (reference sequence). V was clipped by 5 bases and J by 4 bases; unmatched bases: 8. Per the authors' pipeline: Cell counts per sample came from amplifying reference gene primers. TCRdb keeps only in-frame clones here, not all; method: immunoSEQ multiplex PCR. Clone size and V and J calls were adopted from that table, with D and trimming inferred from the DNA. This sample has around 150,000 clones, with over 85% found just once. The TCR comes from a woman between 45 and 60 years old with acute or convalescent COVID-19. The rearrangement joins TRBV27 to TRBJ2-1; 10 bases line up with TRBD2. Sequencing was carried out using peripheral blood. The CDR3 DNA follows: TGTGCCAGCAGTCCCAGGCTAGCGGGGGCGTACAATGAGCAGTTCTTC. Translating gives CASSPRLAGAYNEQFF.